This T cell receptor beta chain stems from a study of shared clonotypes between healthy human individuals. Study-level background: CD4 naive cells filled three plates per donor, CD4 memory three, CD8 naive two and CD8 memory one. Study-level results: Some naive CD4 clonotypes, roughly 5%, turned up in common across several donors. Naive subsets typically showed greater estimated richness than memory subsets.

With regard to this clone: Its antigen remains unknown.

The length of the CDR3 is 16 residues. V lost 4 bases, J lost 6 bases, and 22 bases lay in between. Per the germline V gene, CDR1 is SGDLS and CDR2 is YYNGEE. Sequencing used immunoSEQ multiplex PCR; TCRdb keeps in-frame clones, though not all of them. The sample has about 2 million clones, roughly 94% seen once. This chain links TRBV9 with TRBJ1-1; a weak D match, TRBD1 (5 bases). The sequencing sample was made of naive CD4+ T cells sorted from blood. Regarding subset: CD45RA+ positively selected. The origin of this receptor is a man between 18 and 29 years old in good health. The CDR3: CASSNWGLREGAEAFF. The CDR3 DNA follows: TGTGCCAGCAGCAATTGGGGACTGCGAGAAGGGGCTGAAGCTTTCTTT. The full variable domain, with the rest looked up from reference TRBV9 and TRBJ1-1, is DSGVTQTPKHLITATGQRVTLRCSPRSGDLSVYWYQQSLDQGLQFLIQYYNGEERAKGNILERFSAQQFPDLHSELNLSSLELGDSALYFCASSNWGLREGAEAFFGQGTRLTVV.